A single sample gave rise to the 20 T cell receptor beta chains below, sequenced in a study of control samples from healthy donors and cancer patients. Sequenced by immunoSEQ multiplex PCR; TCRdb stores in-frame clones only, minus some. The sample holds 24,000 or so clones; approximately 85% are singletons and the top ten take over 35%. Sequencing was carried out using PBMCs. The receptors stem from a man aged 60 to 69 with head and neck cancer.

CDR3 nucleotide sequence: TGTGCCAGCAGTCCCACCTCGCGCTCATACTATGGCTACACCTTC. Translating it yields CASSPTSRSYYGYTF. The J gene is TRBJ1-2, the V gene TRBV6-5; the D is unclear. From germline, CDR1 is MNHEY and CDR2 SVGAGI. This CDR3 has 15 amino acids. Trimming shortened V by 5 bases and J by 3 bases, and 16 bases separated the two germline ends.

This clone ranks as medium-sized. The chain recombines TRBV10-3 with TRBJ1-5; 10 bases fit TRBD1. CDR1 is ENHRY, CDR2 SYGVKD, per germline. V trimming: 6 bases; J trimming: 6 bases; junction bases outside the gene matches: 8. The CDR3 spans 15 residues. Here the CDR3 reads CAISETGGVGQPQHF. The CDR3 bases are TGTGCCATCAGCGAGACAGGGGGCGTGGGTCAGCCCCAGCATTTT.

The CDR3 reads CASSPSGGMNAEQFF. The CDR3 DNA follows: TGTGCCAGCAGCCCCTCAGGGGGGATGAACGCTGAGCAGTTCTTC. This rearrangement joins TRBV7-8 to TRBJ2-1; TRBD1 might be the D (7 bases). Looked up from germline, CDR1 is SGHVS and CDR2 is FQNEAQ. Trimming left V 5 bases short and J 9 bases short, with 20 bases between. The length of the CDR3 is 15 residues.

The chain is built from TRBV2 and TRBJ2-7; 7 nucleotides agree with TRBD2. The germline V gene encodes CDR1 SNHLY and CDR2 FYNNEI. V dropped 6 bases and J dropped 0; count of bases not matched to a gene: 8. This CDR3 comprises 15 residues. CDR3 nucleotides: TGTGCCAGCAGGCTCAGCGGGGTAAGCTCCTACGAGCAGTACGTC. Protein product: CASRLSGVSSYEQYV.

DNA of the CDR3: TGTGCCAGCTCACCAGGAGCTAAGGGGAGAGAGACCCAGTACTTC. Its protein product is CASSPGAKGRETQYF. V gene TRBV18 combines with J gene TRBJ2-5, with D possibly being TRBD1 or TRBD2 (5 bases each). The CDR3 has 15 residues. Germline lookup yields CDR1 KGHSH and CDR2 LQKENI. V lost 2 bases to trimming and J lost 4 bases, with 14 bases between them.

The V call is TRBV20-1, the J call TRBJ1-4; TRBD1 is a possible D gene (5 bases). Germline V gene data show CDR1 as DFQATT and CDR2 as SNEGSKA (reference sequence). The CDR3 is 14 amino acids. The V end lost 3 bases, the J end lost 8 bases, and 16 bases lay between the germline ends. CDR3 DNA: TGCAGTGCTAGTCTGTCAGGGTCCTACGAAAAACTGTTTTTT. It translates to CSASLSGSYEKLFF.

This chain connects TRBV3-1 (or the pseudogene TRBV3-2) to TRBJ2-1, with TRBD2 matching over 7 bases. Looked up from germline, CDR1 is LGHDT and CDR2 is YNNKEL (reference sequence). Trimming removed 4 bases from V and 10 bases from J; junction bases left unmatched: 7. The CDR3 consists of 13 residues. The CDR3 protein is CASSPGGSGEQFF. The CDR3 DNA reads as TGTGCCAGCAGCCCCGGCGGGAGTGGGGAGCAGTTCTTC.

The gene calls are TRBV18 and TRBJ1-2; TRBD1 matches at 9 bases. V was clipped by 3 bases and J by 8 bases; unmatched bases: 10. This CDR3 spans 15 amino acids. The V gene's germline CDR1 is KGHSH and CDR2 LQKENI. CDR3 nucleotides: TGTGCCAGCTCACCCTCCCGGGACAGGGATCGAGGCTACACCTTC. This codes for CASSPSRDRDRGYTF.

The J gene is TRBJ2-3, the V gene TRBV2; TRBD2 aligns across 7 bases. The V segment lost 8 bases and the J segment 6 bases; nucleotides outside the gene matches: 2. This CDR3 spans 11 amino acids. From germline, CDR1 is SNHLY and CDR2 FYNNEI. CDR3 protein: CASGGGDTQYF. DNA for the CDR3: TGTGCCAGCGGGGGAGGGGATACGCAGTATTTT.

This chain joins TRBV11-2 and TRBJ2-1; no reliable D call. Trimming removed 5 bases at V and 8 bases at J, with 7 bases between. The CDR3 runs to 11 residues. CDR1 and CDR2 from the germline V gene are SGHAT and FQNNGV. The CDR3 spells CASSTNYEQFF. The CDR3 DNA reads TGTGCCAGCAGCACCAACTATGAGCAGTTCTTC.

This sequence joins TRBV27 and TRBJ1-1, with D possibly TRBD1 on 6 matching bases. The CDR3 sequence is 16 residues long. Deletions cut 6 bases from V and 5 bases from J, with 22 bases between. Germline-derived CDR1 and CDR2 are MNHEY and SMNVEV (reference sequence). CDR3 DNA sequence: TGTGCCAGCAGCCACATAAGGGGGGGATCTAGGACTGAAGCTTTCTTT. Protein: CASSHIRGGSRTEAFF.

The rearrangement uses TRBV6-5 and TRBJ1-2, with D possibly matching TRBD1 (5 bases). The CDR3 covers 14 residues. Trimming pared 0 bases from V and 4 bases from J, leaving 9 bases between. In germline, CDR1 is MNHEY, CDR2 SVGAGI. The CDR3 sequence is CASSYSGGGYGYTF. Written as DNA, the CDR3 is TGTGCCAGCAGTTACTCGGGGGGTGGCTATGGCTACACCTTC.

The rearrangement joins TRBV27 to TRBJ1-4, with D possibly being TRBD1 (5 bases). Germline V gives CDR1 MNHEY, CDR2 SMNVEV (reference sequence). With 4 bases removed from V and 8 bases from J, the gap between germline ends came to 17 bases. The CDR3 sequence is 15 residues long. The CDR3, as DNA: TGTGCCAGCAGTTCCTTGGGGGAGGCCGAGGAAAAACTGTTTTTT. This codes for CASSSLGEAEEKLFF.

The rearrangement links TRBV5-5 to TRBJ2-1; TRBD2 matches at 8 bases. Germline V gene data show CDR1 as SGHKS and CDR2 as YYEKEE (reference sequence). CDR3 length: 17 residues. J was trimmed by 2 bases and V by 0 bases; bases with no gene match: 7. The CDR3 bases are TGTGCCAGCAGCTTGGTGTGGCGGGAGGATCCCTACAATGAGCAGTTCTTC. As protein: CASSLVWREDPYNEQFF.

The chain has TRBV5-6 and TRBJ2-5; TRBD1 matches 9 bases. Germline CDR1 SGHDT, CDR2 YYEEEE. The CDR3 sequence is 14 residues long. Germline trimming cut 4 bases from V and 4 bases from J; bases unmatched to any gene: 5. This CDR3 reads CASSRGTGRETQYF. The DNA of the CDR3 is TGTGCCAGCAGCCGCGGGACAGGGCGAGAGACCCAGTACTTC.

The chain has TRBV19 and TRBJ1-2, with 7 positions matching TRBD1. Trimming took 4 bases from V and 0 from J; bases not matched to a gene: 5. The CDR3 is 15 amino acids. Germline loops: CDR1 LNHDA, CDR2 SQIVND (reference sequence). The CDR3: CASSTGQLTNYGYTF. The CDR3 DNA is TGTGCCAGTAGTACGGGACAGCTAACTAACTATGGCTACACCTTC.

V and J are TRBV9 and TRBJ2-7; 15 bases line up with TRBD2. CDR1 and CDR2 (germline): SGDLS, YYNGEE. CDR3 size: 18 residues. The junction had 8 bases not matched to a gene; V was cut back by 3 bases and J by 1 base. Written as DNA, the CDR3 is TGTGCCAGCAGCGCGGGGACTAGCGGGAGGATAAGATCCTACGAGCAGTACTTC. Its protein product is CASSAGTSGRIRSYEQYF.

The chain uses TRBV2 and TRBJ1-1, with TRBD1 identical over 8 bases. Germline trimming cut 4 bases from V and 0 bases from J; bases unmatched to any gene: 1. CDR3 length: 14 residues. Per the germline V gene, CDR1 is SNHLY and CDR2 is FYNNEI. The CDR3 region has the DNA TGTGCCAGCAGTGTGGGACAGGTGAACACTGAAGCTTTCTTT. Amino acids: CASSVGQVNTEAFF. Drawing the rest from reference TRBV2 and TRBJ1-1, the complete variable domain is EPEVTQTPSHQVTQMGQEVILRCVPISNHLYFYWYRQILGQKVEFLVSFYNNEISEKSEIFDDQFSVERPDGSNFTLKIRSTKLEDSAMYFCASSVGQVNTEAFFGQGTRLTVV.

This chain joins TRBV20-1 and TRBJ1-2, with D uncertain. The germline V gene has CDR1 DFQATT and CDR2 SNEGSKA (reference sequence). The CDR3 length is 11 residues. Trimming took off 0 bases at V and 8 bases at J, with 7 bases between the two ends. CDR3 protein: CSARESYGYTF. CDR3 nucleotides: TGCAGTGCTAGAGAAAGCTACGGCTACACCTTC.

The chain combines TRBV19 with TRBJ1-2; no clear D gene. This CDR3 region has 11 residues. V was pared by 7 bases and J by 3 bases, with 6 bases between. Germline V gene lookup returns CDR1 LNHDA and CDR2 SQIVND (reference sequence). The CDR3: CASKRDYGYTF. The CDR3 DNA reads TGTGCCAGTAAAAGGGACTATGGCTACACCTTC.